The TCR beta chain under discussion was sequenced for a study of T cells in Graves' hyperthyroidism and ophthalmopathy. The study's findings and limits: In validation, the model predicted ophthalmopathy. These predictions came a median roughly 6.5 months before onset. Most clonotypes expanded in the thyroid (above 0.001) were also present in blood.

With respect to this clonotype: Its cognate antigen is unknown.

Between the trimmed V and J ends, which lost 5 bases and 2 bases, there was a span of 13 bases. Germline CDR1 and CDR2: MNHEY and SVGAGI. The CDR3 sequence is 15 residues long. Lactation, pregnancy, other autoimmune disease or uncontrolled infection excluded patients. Authors of the study amplified TCR beta CDR3 regions from RNA transcripts. TCR CDR3 underwent first-round RT-PCR with the HTBI primer set. TCRdb re-analysed the multiplex PCR reads in MiXCR, keeping a single row per CDR3 protein. The repertoire holds 600,000 to 700,000 distinct CDR3 sequences, roughly 46% seen once, with less than 9% in the top ten.

V gene TRBV6-5 combines with J gene TRBJ1-5; D perhaps matches TRBD1 (5 bases). Source material: peripheral blood or thyroid tissue (not recorded which). The TCR originated in an adult man with Graves' disease, either hyperthyroidism or ophthalmopathy (not recorded which). The CDR3 coding sequence is TGTGCCAGCAGTATACAGACGGGGGGCAATCAGCCCCAGCATTTT. Encoded protein: CASSIQTGGNQPQHF.